These T cell receptor beta chains were read from a single sample in a study of T cells in Graves' hyperthyroidism and ophthalmopathy. TCRdb reanalysed the multiplex PCR reads using MiXCR and keeps one entry per CDR3 protein. The data show over 400,000 distinct CDR3 sequences, roughly 14% seen once. Material: blood. All receptors come from a man younger than 35 with Graves' ophthalmopathy. Both conserved end residues are part of each CDR3.

TRBV27	TRBJ1-2	CASSRRAVGADYGYTF
TRBV12-3/TRBV12-4	TRBJ2-1	CASRGVEQFF
TRBV6-1	TRBJ1-2	CASNRDIANYGYTF
TRBV5-1	TRBJ2-2	CASSLTTNTGELFF
TRBV20-1	TRBJ2-3	CSARDLGGSTDTQYF
TRBV19	TRBJ1-1	CASSILRQNTEAFF
TRBV29-1	TRBJ1-2	CSVQETNYGYTF
TRBV27	TRBJ1-5	CASSLAFSNQPQHF
TRBV7-9	TRBJ1-2	CAILRADYGYTF
TRBV7-9	TRBJ1-1	CASRFGTGNTEAFF
TRBV20-1	TRBJ2-7	CSAPKQGFSYEQYF
TRBV10-3	TRBJ1-2	CAIRQQGTHGYTF
TRBV11-2	TRBJ2-5	CASSPLTEATQYF
TRBV29-1	TRBJ1-1	CSVDPRIYYAEAFF
TRBV2	TRBJ1-4	CASRGDSPNEKLFF
TRBV6-1	TRBJ1-1	CASSQLVGGLGAFF
TRBV19	TRBJ1-1	CASSNGQGARAFF
TRBV27	TRBJ2-7	CASSPIPPYGEDYEQYF
TRBV6-2/TRBV6-3	TRBJ1-2	CASSDARQGAHGYTF
TRBV30	TRBJ2-7	CAWSGDRGSYEQYF
TRBV15	TRBJ1-2	CATSRELDFNYGYTF
TRBV10-3	TRBJ2-7	CAIRETYEQYF
TRBV28	TRBJ2-3	CASSFGESDADTQYF
TRBV13	TRBJ1-4	CARFQGQAGEKLFF
TRBV18	TRBJ2-7	CASSLMTGGRYEQYF
TRBV4-1	TRBJ2-1	CASSQEVRRNEQFF
TRBV18	TRBJ2-7	CASSPYSSSYEQYF
TRBV7-9	TRBJ2-7	CASSSTGYSYEQYF
TRBV20-1	TRBJ1-6	CSARLQGGESPLHF
TRBV30	TRBJ1-1	CAFRRTWDTEAFF
TRBV20-1	TRBJ2-5	CSARGHPIGETQYF
TRBV20-1	TRBJ2-7	CSALDRVGQYF
TRBV6-1	TRBJ1-2	CASSRDSYGYTF
TRBV6-4	TRBJ2-3	CVSSEADRTDTQYF
TRBV30	TRBJ1-1	CAWSVMENTEAFF
TRBV2	TRBJ1-4	CASKTPRNEKLFF
TRBV2	TRBJ2-5	CASSEAGTLETQYF
TRBV6-1	TRBJ1-3	CATDRARNTIYF
TRBV24-1	TRBJ2-5	CATSEGDYAETQYF
TRBV6-1	TRBJ2-7	CASSEGQREQYF
TRBV20-1	TRBJ2-2	CSARREWNTGELFF
TRBV2	TRBJ2-7	CASSPKAGGSSYEQYF
TRBV20-1	TRBJ2-5	CSAREERIGTQYF
TRBV12-3/TRBV12-4	TRBJ2-5	CASSSGLAGFETQYF
TRBV19	TRBJ1-3	CASSGGQAFSGNTIYF
TRBV14	TRBJ2-3	CASSHGTGTDTQYF
TRBV29-1	TRBJ1-2	CSVGAQGAVYGYTF
TRBV4-1	TRBJ2-3	CASSQEQGGGVTDTQYF
TRBV24-1	TRBJ2-2	CATSAQAITGELFF
TRBV28	TRBJ2-2	CASSLEPGVTGELFF
TRBV6-1	TRBJ2-1	CASIRTVSGNEQFF
TRBV6-1	TRBJ1-2	CASSAPQGAQGYTF
TRBV3-1	TRBJ2-5	CASSPRDRQETQYF
TRBV27	TRBJ2-7	CASSLKRGVPYEQYF